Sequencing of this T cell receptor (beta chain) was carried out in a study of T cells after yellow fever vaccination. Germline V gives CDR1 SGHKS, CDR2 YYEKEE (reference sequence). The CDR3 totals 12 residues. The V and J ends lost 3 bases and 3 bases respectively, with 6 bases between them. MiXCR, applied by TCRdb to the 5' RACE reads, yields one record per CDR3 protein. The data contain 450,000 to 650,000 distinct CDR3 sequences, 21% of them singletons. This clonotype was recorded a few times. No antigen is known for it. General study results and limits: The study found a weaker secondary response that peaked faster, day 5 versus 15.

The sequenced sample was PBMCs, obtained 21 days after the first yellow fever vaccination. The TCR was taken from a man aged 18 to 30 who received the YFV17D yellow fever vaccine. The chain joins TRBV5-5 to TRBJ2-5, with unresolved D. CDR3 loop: CASSSLEETQYF. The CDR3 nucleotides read TGTGCCAGCAGCTCGTTAGAAGAGACCCAGTACTTC.